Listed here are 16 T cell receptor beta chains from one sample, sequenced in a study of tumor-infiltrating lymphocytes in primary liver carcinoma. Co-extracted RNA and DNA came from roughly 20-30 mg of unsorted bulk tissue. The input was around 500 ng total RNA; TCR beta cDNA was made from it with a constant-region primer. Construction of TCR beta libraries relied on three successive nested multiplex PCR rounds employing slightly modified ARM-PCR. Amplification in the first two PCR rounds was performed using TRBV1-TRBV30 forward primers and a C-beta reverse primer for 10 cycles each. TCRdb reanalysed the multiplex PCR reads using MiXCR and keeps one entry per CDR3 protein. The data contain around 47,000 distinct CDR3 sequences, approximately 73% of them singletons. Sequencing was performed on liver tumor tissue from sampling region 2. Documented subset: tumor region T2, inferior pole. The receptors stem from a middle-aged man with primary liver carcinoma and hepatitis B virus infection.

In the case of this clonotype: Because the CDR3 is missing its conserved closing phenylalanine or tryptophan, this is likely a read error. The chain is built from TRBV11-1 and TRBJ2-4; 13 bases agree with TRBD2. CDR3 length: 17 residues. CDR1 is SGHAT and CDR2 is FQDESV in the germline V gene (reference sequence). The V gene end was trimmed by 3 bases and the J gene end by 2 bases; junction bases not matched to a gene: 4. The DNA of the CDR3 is TGTGCCAGCAGCTTCGCGGGGACTAGCGGGACCAAAAACATTCAGTACTCC. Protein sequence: CASSFAGTSGTKNIQYS.

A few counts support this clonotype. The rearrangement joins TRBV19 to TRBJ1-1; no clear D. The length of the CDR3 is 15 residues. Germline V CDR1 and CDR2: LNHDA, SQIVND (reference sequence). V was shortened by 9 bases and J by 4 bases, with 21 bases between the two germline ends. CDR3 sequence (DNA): TGTGCCAGCAAAAGGGAGGGCTCTACGGGCACTGAAGCTTTCTTT. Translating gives CASKREGSTGTEAFF.

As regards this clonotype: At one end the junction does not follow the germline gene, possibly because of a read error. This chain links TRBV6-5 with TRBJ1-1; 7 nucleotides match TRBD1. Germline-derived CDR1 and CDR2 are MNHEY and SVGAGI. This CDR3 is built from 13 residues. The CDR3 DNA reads TGTGCCGTACAACAGGGGCGGAACTCTGAAACTTTCTTT. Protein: CAVQQGRNSETFF.

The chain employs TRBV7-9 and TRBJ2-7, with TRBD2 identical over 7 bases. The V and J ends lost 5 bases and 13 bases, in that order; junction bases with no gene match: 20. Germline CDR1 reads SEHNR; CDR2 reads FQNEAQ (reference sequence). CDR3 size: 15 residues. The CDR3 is CASSPEGRELDEHYF. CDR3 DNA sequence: TGTGCCAGCAGCCCGGAAGGGAGGGAGTTGGACGAACATTACTTC.

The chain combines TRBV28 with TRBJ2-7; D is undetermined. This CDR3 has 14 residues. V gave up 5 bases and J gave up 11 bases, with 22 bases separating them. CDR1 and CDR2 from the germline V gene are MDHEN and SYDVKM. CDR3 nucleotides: TGTGCCAGCAGTCACCTTGCGGACCAGAGAGTCGAGTACTTC. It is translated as CASSHLADQRVEYF.

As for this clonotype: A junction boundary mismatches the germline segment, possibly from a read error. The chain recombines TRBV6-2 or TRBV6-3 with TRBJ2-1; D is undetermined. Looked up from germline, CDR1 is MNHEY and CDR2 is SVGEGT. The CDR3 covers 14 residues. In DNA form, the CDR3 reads TGTGCCAGCAGTCACTCGAGCCATGAGCCTCTACAGTTCTTC. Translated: CASSHSSHEPLQFF.

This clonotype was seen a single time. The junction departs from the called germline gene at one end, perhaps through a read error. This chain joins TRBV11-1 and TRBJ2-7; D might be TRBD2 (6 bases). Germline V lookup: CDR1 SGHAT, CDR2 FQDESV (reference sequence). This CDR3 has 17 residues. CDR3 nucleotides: TGTGCCAGGAGCTTAGGGCCGGAGGGTGAAAGCTCCTATGAGCAGTACTTC. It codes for CARSLGPEGESSYEQYF.

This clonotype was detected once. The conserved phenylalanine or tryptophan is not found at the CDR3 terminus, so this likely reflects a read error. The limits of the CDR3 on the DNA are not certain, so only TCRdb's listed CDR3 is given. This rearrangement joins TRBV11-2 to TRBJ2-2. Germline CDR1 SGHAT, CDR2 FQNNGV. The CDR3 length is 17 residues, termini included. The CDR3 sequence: CASSLDHRGRDTGEMFL.

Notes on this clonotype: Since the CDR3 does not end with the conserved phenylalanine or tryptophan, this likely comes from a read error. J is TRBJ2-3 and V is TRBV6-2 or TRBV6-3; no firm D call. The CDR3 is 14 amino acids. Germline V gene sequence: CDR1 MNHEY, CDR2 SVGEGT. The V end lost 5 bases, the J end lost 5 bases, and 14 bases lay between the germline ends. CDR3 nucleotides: TGTGCCAGCAGTATCGGTGTCCTATTAGATACGCAGTATCTT. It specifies CASSIGVLLDTQYL.

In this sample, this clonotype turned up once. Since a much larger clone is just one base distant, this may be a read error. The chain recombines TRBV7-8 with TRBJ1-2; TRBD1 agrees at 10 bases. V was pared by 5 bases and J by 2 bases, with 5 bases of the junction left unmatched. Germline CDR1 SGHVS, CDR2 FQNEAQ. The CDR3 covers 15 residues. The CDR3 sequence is CASSPGTGANYGYTF. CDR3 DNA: TGTGCCAGCAGCCCAGGGACAGGGGCGAACTATGGCTACACCTTC.

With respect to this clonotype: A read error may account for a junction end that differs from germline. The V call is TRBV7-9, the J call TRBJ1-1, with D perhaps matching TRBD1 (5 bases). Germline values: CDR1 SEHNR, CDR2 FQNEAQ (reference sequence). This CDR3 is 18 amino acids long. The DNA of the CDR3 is TGTGCAAGCAACTTAGGCCAACTCCGTCCGGGACGGAACACTGAAGCTTTCTTT. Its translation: CASNLGQLRPGRNTEAFF.

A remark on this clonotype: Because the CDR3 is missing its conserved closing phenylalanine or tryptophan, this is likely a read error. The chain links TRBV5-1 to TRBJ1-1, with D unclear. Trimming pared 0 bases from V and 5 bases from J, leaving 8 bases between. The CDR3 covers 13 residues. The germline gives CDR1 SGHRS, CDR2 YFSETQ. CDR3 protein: CASSLVGRTEAFS. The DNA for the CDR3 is TGCGCCAGCAGCTTGGTAGGGAGGACTGAAGCTTTCTCT.

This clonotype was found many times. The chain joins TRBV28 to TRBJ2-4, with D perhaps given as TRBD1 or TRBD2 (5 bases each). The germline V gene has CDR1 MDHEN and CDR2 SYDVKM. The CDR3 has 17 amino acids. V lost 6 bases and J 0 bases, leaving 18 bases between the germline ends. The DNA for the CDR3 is TGTGCCAGCAGCCGGAGCGACAGTGGACTAGCCAAAAACATTCAGTACTTC. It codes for CASSRSDSGLAKNIQYF.

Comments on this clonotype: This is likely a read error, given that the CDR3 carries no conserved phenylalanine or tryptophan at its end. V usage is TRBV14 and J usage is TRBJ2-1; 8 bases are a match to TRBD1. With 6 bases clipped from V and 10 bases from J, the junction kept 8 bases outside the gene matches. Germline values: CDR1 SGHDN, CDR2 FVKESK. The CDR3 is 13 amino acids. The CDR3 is CASSQDRVNEQFL. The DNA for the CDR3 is TGTGCCAGCAGTCAGGACAGGGTTAACGAGCAGTTCTTA.

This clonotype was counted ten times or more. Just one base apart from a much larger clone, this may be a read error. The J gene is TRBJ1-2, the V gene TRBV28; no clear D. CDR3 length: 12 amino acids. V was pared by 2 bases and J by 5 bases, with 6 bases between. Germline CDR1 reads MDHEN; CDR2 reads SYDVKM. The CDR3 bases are TGTGCCAGCAGTTTAAGTGAGTATGGCTACACCTTC. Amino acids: CASSLSEYGYTF.

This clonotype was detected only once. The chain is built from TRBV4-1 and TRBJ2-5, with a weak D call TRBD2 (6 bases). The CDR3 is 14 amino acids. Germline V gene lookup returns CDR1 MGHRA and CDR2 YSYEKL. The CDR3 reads CTSSHNKVQETQYF. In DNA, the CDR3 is TGCACTAGCAGCCACAACAAGGTACAAGAGACCCAGTACTTC.